This T cell receptor (beta chain) came from a study of blood T cell repertoires in COVID-19. About the study: From T cells, B-cell-depleted T cells, or PBMCs came the material, which was cDNA or gDNA.

The germline gives CDR1 SGHRS, CDR2 YFSETQ. This CDR3 has 13 residues. The ends were cut back, 0 bases at V and 8 bases at J, with 11 bases in the middle. Sequenced by immunoSEQ multiplex PCR; TCRdb stores in-frame clones only, minus some. The repertoire holds roughly 260,000 clones, with around 87% as singletons. The sample consisted of peripheral blood. This sequence joins TRBV5-1 and TRBJ1-2, with D perhaps TRBD1 (6 bases). The sequence came from a woman aged 50 to 65 with acute or convalescent COVID-19. CDR3 region: CASSLGGGQGYTF. In nucleotides, the CDR3 is TGCGCCAGCAGCTTGGGCGGGGGCCAAGGCTACACCTTC.